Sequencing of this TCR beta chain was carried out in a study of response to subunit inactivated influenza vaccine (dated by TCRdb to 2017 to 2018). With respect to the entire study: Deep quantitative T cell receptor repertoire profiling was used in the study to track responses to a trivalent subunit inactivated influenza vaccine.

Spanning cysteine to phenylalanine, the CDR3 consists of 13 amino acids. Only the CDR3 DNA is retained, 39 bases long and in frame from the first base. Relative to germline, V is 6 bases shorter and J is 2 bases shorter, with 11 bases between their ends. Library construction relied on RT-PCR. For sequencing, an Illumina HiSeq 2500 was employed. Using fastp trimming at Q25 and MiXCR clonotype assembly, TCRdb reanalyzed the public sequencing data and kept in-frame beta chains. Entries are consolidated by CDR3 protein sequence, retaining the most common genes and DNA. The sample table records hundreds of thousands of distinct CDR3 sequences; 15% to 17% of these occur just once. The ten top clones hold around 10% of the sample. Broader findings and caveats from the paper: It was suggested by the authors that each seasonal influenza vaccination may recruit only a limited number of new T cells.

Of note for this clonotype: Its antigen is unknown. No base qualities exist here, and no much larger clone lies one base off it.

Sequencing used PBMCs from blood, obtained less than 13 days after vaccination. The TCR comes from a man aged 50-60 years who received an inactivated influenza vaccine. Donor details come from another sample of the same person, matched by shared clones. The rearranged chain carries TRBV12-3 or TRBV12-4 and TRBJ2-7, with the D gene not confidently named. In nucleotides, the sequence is TGTGCCAGCAGGGAAGGACCGGCCTACGAGCAGTACTTC. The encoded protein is CASREGPAYEQYF.